These 5 T cell receptor beta chains were all obtained from the same sample, sequenced in a study of OX40 agonist ivuxolimab in advanced cancers. Produced via immunoSEQ multiplex PCR; TCRdb's table is partial and in-frame only. The repertoire holds roughly 67,000 clones, with 92% as singletons. Sequencing was performed on CD4+ or CD8+ T cells sorted from blood, taken in a trial of the OX40 agonist ivuxolimab. The receptor set was obtained from an adult with an advanced solid tumor such as melanoma, head and neck, liver or kidney cancer.

The chain couples TRBV18 to TRBJ1-1; no clear D gene. The germline V and J ends were trimmed by 5 bases and 0 bases, with 4 bases remaining between them. Germline V gene lookup returns CDR1 KGHSH and CDR2 LQKENI. The CDR3 is 12 amino acids. The CDR3, as DNA: TGTGCCAGCTCAACAATGAACACTGAAGCTTTCTTT. Translation: CASSTMNTEAFF.

The rearrangement uses TRBV7-9 and TRBJ1-2, with D perhaps TRBD1 (5 bases). V lost 4 bases and J lost 8, with 11 bases in between. The CDR3 is 12 residues long. The germline V gene encodes CDR1 SEHNR and CDR2 FQNEAQ (reference sequence). CDR3 residues: CASSSSKGGYTF. The CDR3 bases are TGTGCCAGCAGCTCTTCCAAGGGGGGCTACACCTTC.

V gene TRBV5-4 combines with J gene TRBJ1-1; D ambiguous. The CDR3 covers 13 residues. The V end lost 0 bases, the J end lost 4 bases, and 7 bases lay between the germline ends. Looked up from germline, CDR1 is SGHNT and CDR2 is YYREEE (reference sequence). The chain's CDR3 is CASSLGTVTEAFF. The DNA for the CDR3 is TGTGCCAGCAGCTTGGGCACCGTCACTGAAGCTTTCTTT.

The genes are TRBV6-5 and TRBJ2-1, with 8 nucleotides matching TRBD1. Looked up from germline, CDR1 is MNHEY and CDR2 is SVGAGI. This CDR3 has 16 amino acids. With 0 bases clipped from V and 5 bases from J, the junction kept 6 bases outside the gene matches. The CDR3 protein is CASSYSAGQVNNEQFF. The DNA for the CDR3 is TGTGCCAGCAGTTACTCCGCGGGACAGGTAAACAATGAGCAGTTCTTC.

This clone was counted a single time. The V call is TRBV19, the J call TRBJ1-5; D is perhaps TRBD1 (6 bases). The length of the CDR3 is 15 residues. V lost 4 bases and J lost 3, with 13 bases in between. Per the germline V gene, CDR1 is LNHDA and CDR2 is SQIVND (reference sequence). CDR3 in amino acids: CASSNRVRNNQPQHF. CDR3 sequence (DNA): TGTGCCAGTAGTAACAGGGTGCGTAACAATCAGCCCCAGCATTTT.